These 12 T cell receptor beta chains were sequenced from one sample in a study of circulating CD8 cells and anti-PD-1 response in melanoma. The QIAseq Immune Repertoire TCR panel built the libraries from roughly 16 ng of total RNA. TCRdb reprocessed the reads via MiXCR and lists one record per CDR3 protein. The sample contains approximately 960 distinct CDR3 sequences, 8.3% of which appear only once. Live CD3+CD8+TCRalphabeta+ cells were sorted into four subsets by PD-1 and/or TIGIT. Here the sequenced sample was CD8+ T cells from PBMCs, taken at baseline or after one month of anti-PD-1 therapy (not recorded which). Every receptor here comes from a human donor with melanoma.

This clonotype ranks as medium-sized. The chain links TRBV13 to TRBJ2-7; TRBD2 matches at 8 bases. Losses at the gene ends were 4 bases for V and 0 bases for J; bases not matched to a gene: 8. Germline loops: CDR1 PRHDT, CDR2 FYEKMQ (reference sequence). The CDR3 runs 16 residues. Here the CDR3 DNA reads TGTGCCAGCAGCTCAAAAACTAGCGGCAGCTCCTACGAGCAGTACTTC. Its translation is CASSSKTSGSSYEQYF.

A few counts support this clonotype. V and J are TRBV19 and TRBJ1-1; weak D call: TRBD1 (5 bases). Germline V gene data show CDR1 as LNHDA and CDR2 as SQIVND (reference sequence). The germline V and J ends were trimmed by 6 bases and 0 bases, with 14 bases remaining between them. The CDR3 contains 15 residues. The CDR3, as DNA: TGTGCCAGTAGCTCCATGGGGGGTATGAACACTGAAGCTTTCTTT. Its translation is CASSSMGGMNTEAFF.

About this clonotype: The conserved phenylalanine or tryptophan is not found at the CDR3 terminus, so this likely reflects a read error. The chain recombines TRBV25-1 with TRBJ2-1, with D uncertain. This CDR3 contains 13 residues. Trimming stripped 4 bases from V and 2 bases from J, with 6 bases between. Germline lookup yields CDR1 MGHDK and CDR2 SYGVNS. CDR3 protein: CASSAQPYNEQFS. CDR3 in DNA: TGTGCCAGCAGTGCTCAGCCCTACAATGAGCAGTTCTCC.

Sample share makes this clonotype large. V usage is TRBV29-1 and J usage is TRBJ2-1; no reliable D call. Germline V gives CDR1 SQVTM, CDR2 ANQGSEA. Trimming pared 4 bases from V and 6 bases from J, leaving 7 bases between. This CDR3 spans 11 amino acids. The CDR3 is CSVVSLNEQFF. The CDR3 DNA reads TGCAGCGTTGTATCCCTCAATGAGCAGTTCTTC.

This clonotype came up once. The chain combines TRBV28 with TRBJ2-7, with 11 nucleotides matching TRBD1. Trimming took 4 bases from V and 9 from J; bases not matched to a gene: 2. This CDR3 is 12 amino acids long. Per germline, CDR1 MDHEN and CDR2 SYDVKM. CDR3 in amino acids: CASSYGTGGQYF. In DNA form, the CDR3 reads TGTGCCAGCAGTTACGGGACAGGGGGGCAGTACTTC.

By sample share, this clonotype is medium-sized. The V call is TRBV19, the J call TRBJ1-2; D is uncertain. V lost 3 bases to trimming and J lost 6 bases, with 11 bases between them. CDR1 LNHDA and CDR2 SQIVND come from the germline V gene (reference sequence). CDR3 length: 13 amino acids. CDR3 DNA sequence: TGTGCCAGTAGTATGGCCAGCTCCAATGGCTACACCTTC. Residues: CASSMASSNGYTF.

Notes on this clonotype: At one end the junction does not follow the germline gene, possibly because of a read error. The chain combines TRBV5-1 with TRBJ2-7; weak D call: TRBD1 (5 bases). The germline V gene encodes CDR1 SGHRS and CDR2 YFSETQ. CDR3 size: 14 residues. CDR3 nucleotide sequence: TGTGCCAGCAGCTTGGTTCAGGGAAGCTACGAGCAGTACTTC. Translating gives CASSLVQGSYEQYF.

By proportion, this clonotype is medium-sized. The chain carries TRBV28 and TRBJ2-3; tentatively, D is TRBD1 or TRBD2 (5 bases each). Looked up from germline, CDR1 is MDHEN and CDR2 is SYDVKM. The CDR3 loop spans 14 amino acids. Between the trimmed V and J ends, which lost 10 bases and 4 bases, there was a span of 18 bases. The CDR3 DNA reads TGTGCCACCGAGGGGACCCAGGACGCAGATACGCAGTATTTT. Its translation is CATEGTQDADTQYF. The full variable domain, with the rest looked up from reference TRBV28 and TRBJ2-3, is DVKVTQSSRYLVKRTGEKVFLECVQDMDHENMFWYRQDPGLGLRLIYFSYDVKMKEKGDIPEGYSVSREKKERFSLILESASTNQTSMYLCATEGTQDADTQYFGPGTRLTVL.

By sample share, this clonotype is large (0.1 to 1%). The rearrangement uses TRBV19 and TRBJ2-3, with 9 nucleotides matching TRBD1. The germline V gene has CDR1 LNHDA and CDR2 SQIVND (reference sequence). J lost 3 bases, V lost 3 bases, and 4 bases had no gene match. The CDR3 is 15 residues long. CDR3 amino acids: CASSIGQGWTDTQYF. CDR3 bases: TGTGCCAGTAGTATCGGACAGGGGTGGACAGATACGCAGTATTTT.

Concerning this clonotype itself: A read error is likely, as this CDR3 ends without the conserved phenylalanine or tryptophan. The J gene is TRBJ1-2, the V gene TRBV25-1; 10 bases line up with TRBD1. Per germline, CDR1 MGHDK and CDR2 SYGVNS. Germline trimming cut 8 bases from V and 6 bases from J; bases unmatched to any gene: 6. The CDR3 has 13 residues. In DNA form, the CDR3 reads TGTGCCAGCGGTGGGACAGGGGACAATGGCTACACCTCC. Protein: CASGGTGDNGYTS.

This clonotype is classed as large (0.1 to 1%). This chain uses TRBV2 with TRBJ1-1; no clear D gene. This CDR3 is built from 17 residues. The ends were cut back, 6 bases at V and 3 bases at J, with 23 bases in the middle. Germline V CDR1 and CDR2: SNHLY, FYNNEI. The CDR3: CASRVDKDRGWDTEAFF. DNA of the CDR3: TGTGCCAGCAGGGTAGATAAAGACCGAGGGTGGGACACTGAAGCTTTCTTT. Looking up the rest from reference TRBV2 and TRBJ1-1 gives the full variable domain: EPEVTQTPSHQVTQMGQEVILRCVPISNHLYFYWYRQILGQKVEFLVSFYNNEISEKSEIFDDQFSVERPDGSNFTLKIRSTKLEDSAMYFCASRVDKDRGWDTEAFFGQGTRLTVV.

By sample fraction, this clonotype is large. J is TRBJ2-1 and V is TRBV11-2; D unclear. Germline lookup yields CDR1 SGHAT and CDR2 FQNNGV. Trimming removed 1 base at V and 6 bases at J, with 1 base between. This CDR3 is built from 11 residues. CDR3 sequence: CASSLANEQFF. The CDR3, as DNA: TGTGCCAGCAGCTTAGCCAATGAGCAGTTCTTC.